This TCR beta chain comes out of a study of cytomegalovirus exposure and HLA in healthy donors. Points from the study as a whole: Across donors, most TCRs were seen rarely, yet some public ones were widespread.

A multiplex PCR was run with 60 Vbeta primers and 13 Jbeta primers. This table comes from immunoSEQ multiplex PCR, and its TCRdb copy is limited to in-frame clones, with some not included. This table holds some 110,000 clones, roughly three quarters found once. Trimming removed 5 bases at V and 6 bases at J, with 14 bases between. The CDR3 has 14 amino acids. Germline CDR1 and CDR2: SGHNT and YENEEA. Regarding this clone: The antigen remains undetermined.

The genes are TRBV11-3 and TRBJ2-1, with D maybe TRBD1 (6 bases). The TCR comes from a woman in her late teens or twenties in good health and CMV-seropositive. The specimen was PBMCs. The CDR3 is CASSPRTDPNEQFF. CDR3 in DNA: TGTGCCAGCAGCCCCCGGACAGACCCCAATGAGCAGTTCTTC.